Listed below are T cell receptor beta chains from one sample, sequenced in a study of cytomegalovirus exposure and HLA in healthy donors. TCRdb's table, derived via immunoSEQ multiplex PCR, lists solely in-frame clones and lacks some. The repertoire table contains tens of thousands of clones. Sequences were obtained from PBMCs. The receptor source for this set is a man aged 30 to 39 in good health and CMV-seronegative. Both conserved end residues are part of each CDR3. The D gene is left open where the match is weak. Clone size is given for some rows only: seen once, a few or many times, or a class if the clone is expanded.

- | TRBJ2-3 | TRBV7-9 | - | CASTSEDTQYF | TGTGCCAGCACCTCAGAAGATACGCAGTATTTT
- | TRBJ1-3 | TRBV4-1 | - | CASSQGGGNTIYF | TGCGCCAGCAGCCAAGGAGGGGGAAACACCATATATTTT
- | TRBJ2-2 | TRBV6-4 | - | CATRGSENTGELFF | TGTGCCACCCGAGGAAGTGAGAACACCGGGGAGCTGTTTTTT
- | TRBJ1-2 | TRBV28 | - | CASSFWDNRAYGYTF | TGTGCCAGCAGTTTTTGGGACAATCGAGCTTATGGCTACACCTTC
- | TRBJ1-2 | TRBV2 | - | CASSESQGKSYGYTF | TGTGCCAGCAGTGAGAGCCAGGGGAAATCCTATGGCTACACCTTC
TRBD1 | TRBJ2-3 | TRBV7-9 | - | CASSRQGALRADTQYF | TGTGCCAGCAGCCGCCAGGGGGCCCTGCGGGCAGATACGCAGTATTTT
- | TRBJ2-1 | TRBV6-1 | - | CASSEGLVSYNEQFF | TGTGCCAGCAGTGAAGGGTTAGTCTCCTACAATGAGCAGTTCTTC
TRBD1 | TRBJ1-4 | TRBV7-9 | medium-sized | CASRSSGGSNEKLFF | TGTGCCAGCAGATCCTCAGGGGGCTCTAATGAAAAACTGTTTTTT
TRBD2 | TRBJ2-1 | TRBV25-1 | - | CASSDGGKQFF | TGTGCCAGCAGCGACGGGGGGAAGCAGTTCTTC
- | TRBJ2-3 | TRBV6-1 | - | CASSGDTTDTQCF | TGTGCCAGCAGTGGGGACACAACAGATACGCAGTGTTTT
- | TRBJ2-1 | TRBV18 | - | CASSLTTGSSYNEQFF | TGTGCCAGCTCACTAACGACAGGCTCATCCTACAATGAGCAGTTCTTC
TRBD1 | TRBJ2-5 | TRBV18 | - | CASSPWTGVVQETQYF | TGTGCCAGCTCACCATGGACAGGGGTGGTCCAAGAGACCCAGTACTTC
TRBD1 | TRBJ1-3 | TRBV10-3 | - | CAIRRTGNKAGNTIYF | TGTGCCATCAGGAGGACAGGGAATAAGGCTGGAAACACCATATATTTT
- | TRBJ1-2 | TRBV28 | - | CASSLPGFYGYTF | TGTGCCAGCAGTTTACCAGGGTTTTATGGCTACACCTTC
- | TRBJ2-2 | TRBV5-1 | - | CASSTGHRGGTGELFF | TGCGCCAGCAGCACCGGACATAGGGGTGGCACCGGGGAGCTGTTTTTT
TRBD2 | TRBJ2-7 | TRBV7-3 | - | CASSSAGLAGLQYF | TGTGCCAGCAGCTCGGCGGGGCTAGCGGGACTGCAGTACTTC
TRBD2 | TRBJ2-7 | TRBV2 | - | CASTFNGRGSQQYF | TGTGCCAGCACCTTCAACGGGAGGGGGAGTCAGCAGTACTTC